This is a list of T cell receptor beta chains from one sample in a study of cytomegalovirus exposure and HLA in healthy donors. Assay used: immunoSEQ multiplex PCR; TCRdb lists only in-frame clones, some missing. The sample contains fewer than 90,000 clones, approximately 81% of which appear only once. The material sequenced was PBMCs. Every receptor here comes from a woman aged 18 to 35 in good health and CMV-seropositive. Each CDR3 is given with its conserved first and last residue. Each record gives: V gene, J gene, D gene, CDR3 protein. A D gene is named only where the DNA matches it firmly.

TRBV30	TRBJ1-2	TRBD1	CAFGQGYYSEGYTF
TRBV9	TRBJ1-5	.	CASGGGHQPQHF
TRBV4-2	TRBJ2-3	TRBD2	CASSQDRVRGGAEDTQYF
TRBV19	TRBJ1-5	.	CASSINPDSHNQPQHF
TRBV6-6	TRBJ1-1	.	CANQQAMNTEAFF
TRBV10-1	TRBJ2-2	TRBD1	CASSGDSLNTGELFF
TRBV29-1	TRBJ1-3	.	CSAESGYGNTIYF
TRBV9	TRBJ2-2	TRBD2	CASSVLAGGLGELFF
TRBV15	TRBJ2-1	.	CATSRDRGSYNEQFF
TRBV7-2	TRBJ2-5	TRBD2	CASSFERGGLETQYF
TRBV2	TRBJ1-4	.	CASNRVDVEKLFF
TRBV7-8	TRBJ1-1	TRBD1	CASSYLGGRTEAFF
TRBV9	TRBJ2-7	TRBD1	CASSVGTGTYEQYF
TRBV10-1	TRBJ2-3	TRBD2	CASRAGTNTDTQYF
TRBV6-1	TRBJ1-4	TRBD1	CASTRDRDRYEKLFF
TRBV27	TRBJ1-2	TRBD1	CASSRDRGFGYTF
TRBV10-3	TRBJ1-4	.	CAISGGSHNEKLFF
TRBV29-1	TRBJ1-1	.	CSVEDGGYTEAFF
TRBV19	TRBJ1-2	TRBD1	CASLGQGDNYGYTF
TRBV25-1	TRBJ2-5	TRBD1	CASRGDRVSETQYF
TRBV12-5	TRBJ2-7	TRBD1	CASGWEPGQGVHF
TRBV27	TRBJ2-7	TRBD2	CASSLSSGGPTYEQYF
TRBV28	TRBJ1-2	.	CASSPSGGYTF
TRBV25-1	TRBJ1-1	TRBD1	CASSDQGQGNQRAFF
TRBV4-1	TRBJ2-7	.	CASSPRPPGLYEQYF
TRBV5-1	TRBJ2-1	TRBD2	CASSLGTSGGNFF
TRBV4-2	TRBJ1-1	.	CASSQASREPFF
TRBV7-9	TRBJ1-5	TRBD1	CASSLAGGNSNQPQHF
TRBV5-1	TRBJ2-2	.	CASTLTGTPNTGELFF
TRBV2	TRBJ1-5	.	CASGGTGNQPQHF
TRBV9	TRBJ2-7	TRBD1	CASSDGPGQGLSYEQYF
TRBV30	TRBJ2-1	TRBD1	CAWSRRQGRLGFF
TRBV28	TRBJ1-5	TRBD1	CASRTGGLSNQPQHF
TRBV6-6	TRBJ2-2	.	CASSYSTGELFF
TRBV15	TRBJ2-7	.	CATSRRSSNEQYF
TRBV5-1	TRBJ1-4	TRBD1	CASSLLQGSTNEKLFF
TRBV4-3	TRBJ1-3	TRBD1	CASSQEGDRASGNTIYF
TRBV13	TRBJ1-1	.	CASSPGEGSTEAFF
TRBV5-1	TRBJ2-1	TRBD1	CASSLEAGGAEQFF
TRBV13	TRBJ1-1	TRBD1	CASSLQGLGTEAFF
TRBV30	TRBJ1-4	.	CAWAPGGELFF
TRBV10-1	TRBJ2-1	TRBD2	CASSESLAGGLGEQFF
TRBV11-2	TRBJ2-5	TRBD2	CASSLHRAGGRETQYF
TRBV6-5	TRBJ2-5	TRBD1	CASSHGDRGQTQYF
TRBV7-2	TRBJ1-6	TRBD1	CASSQARQGPGSPLHF
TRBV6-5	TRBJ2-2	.	CASSYVEPNTGELFF